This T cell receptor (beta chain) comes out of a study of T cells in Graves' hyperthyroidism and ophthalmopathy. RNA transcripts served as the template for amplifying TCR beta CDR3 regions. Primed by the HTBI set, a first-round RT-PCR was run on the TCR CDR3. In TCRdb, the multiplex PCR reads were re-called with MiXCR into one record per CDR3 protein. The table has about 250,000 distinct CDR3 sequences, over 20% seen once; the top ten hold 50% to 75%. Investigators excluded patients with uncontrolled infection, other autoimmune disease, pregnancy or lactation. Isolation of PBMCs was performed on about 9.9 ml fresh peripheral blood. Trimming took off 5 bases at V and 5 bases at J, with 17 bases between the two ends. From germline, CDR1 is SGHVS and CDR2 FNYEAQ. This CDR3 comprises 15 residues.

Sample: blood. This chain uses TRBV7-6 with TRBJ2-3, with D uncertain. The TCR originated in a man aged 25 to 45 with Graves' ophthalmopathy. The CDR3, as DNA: TGTGCCAGCAGCAAGGACGCTCTGGCAGGAGATACGCAGTATTTT. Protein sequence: CASSKDALAGDTQYF.